Below, 23 T cell receptor beta chains from the same sample are listed, as sequenced in a study of T-cell reconstitution after alpha-beta-depleted transplantation in children. This sample's TCRbeta library carried unique molecular identifier barcodes. Using its own MiXCR run on the PCR reads, TCRdb lists one record per CDR3 protein. The table records fewer than 550,000 distinct CDR3 sequences, about 10% of them present only once. Sequences were derived from PBMCs, sampled before TCRalphabeta/CD19-depleted stem cell transplant. The receptors were gathered from a child aged 2-15 years with inherited bone marrow failure, due to receive a stem cell transplant.

This chain links TRBV18 with TRBJ2-5; TRBD2 agrees at 13 bases. The CDR3 is 18 residues long. The germline CDR1 and CDR2 sequences are KGHSH and LQKENI. After removal of 1 base from V and 1 base from J, the junction contained 6 bases not matched to a gene. DNA for the CDR3: TGTGCCAGCTCACCACGGGTGGGGACTAGCGGGACCCAAGAGACCCAGTACTTC. Its protein product is CASSPRVGTSGTQETQYF.

The sample holds many counts of this clonotype. This chain joins TRBV15 and TRBJ2-2; D is unresolved. V gave up 1 base and J gave up 2 bases, with 5 bases separating them. Germline V gene lookup returns CDR1 LNHNV and CDR2 YYDKDF (reference sequence). The CDR3 is made up of 14 amino acids. In DNA, the CDR3 is TGTGCCACCAGCAGAGTTGGAAACACCGGGGAGCTGTTTTTT. Its protein is CATSRVGNTGELFF.

The rearrangement uses TRBV11-1 and TRBJ2-3; 9 bases are a match to TRBD1. This CDR3 comprises 17 residues. V was clipped by 5 bases and J by 6 bases; unmatched bases: 15. Germline CDR1 is SGHAT and CDR2 is FQDESV (reference sequence). CDR3 residues: CASSLWSRQGVLDTQYF. CDR3 DNA sequence: TGTGCCAGCAGCCTTTGGTCCCGACAGGGGGTATTGGATACGCAGTATTTT.

This clonotype was detected many times. The J gene is TRBJ2-7, the V gene TRBV5-6; no clear D. V gave up 3 bases and J gave up 5 bases, with 15 bases separating them. In germline, CDR1 is SGHDT, CDR2 YYEEEE. The CDR3 loop spans 14 amino acids. The CDR3 is CASSYTDNTHEQYF. In nucleotides, the CDR3 is TGTGCCAGCAGCTACACGGATAACACCCACGAGCAGTACTTC.

This chain links TRBV5-1 with TRBJ2-5; 7 nucleotides line up with TRBD2. V lost 4 bases to trimming and J lost 5 bases; unmatched junction nucleotides: 5. This CDR3 comprises 13 residues. CDR1 SGHRS and CDR2 YFSETQ come from the germline V gene. The CDR3 protein is CASSMREFETQYF. The DNA for the CDR3 is TGCGCCAGCAGCATGCGGGAGTTCGAGACCCAGTACTTC.

This clonotype was seen many times. CDR3 in amino acids: CSGGQGADTQYF. The CDR3 DNA reads TGCAGCGGCGGACAGGGGGCAGATACGCAGTATTTT. The J gene is TRBJ2-3, the V gene TRBV29-1, with TRBD1 matching over 10 bases. Germline CDR1 is SQVTM and CDR2 is ANQGSEA. The CDR3 covers 12 residues. The junction had 2 bases not matched to a gene; V was cut back by 7 bases and J by 4 bases.

CDR3 nucleotides: TGTGCCAGCAGCTTCCTACACTCAGTCAGGGGGGTAGAGACCCAGTACTTC. It translates to CASSFLHSVRGVETQYF. The rearrangement uses TRBV7-2 and TRBJ2-5; D perhaps matches TRBD1 (7 bases). The CDR3 contains 17 residues. CDR1 is SGHTA, CDR2 FQGNSA, per germline. Trimming stripped 3 bases from V and 4 bases from J, with 21 bases between.

The sample holds many counts of this clonotype. V and J are TRBV24-1 and TRBJ2-3; TRBD2 matches at 7 bases. The V and J ends lost 9 bases and 5 bases, in that order; junction bases with no gene match: 10. Germline values: CDR1 KGHDR, CDR2 SFDVKD. The CDR3 length is 14 residues. In nucleotides, the CDR3 is TGTGCCACCGCTCGTCGGGAGGAGCTAGATACGCAGTATTTT. As protein: CATARREELDTQYF.

This clonotype came up a few times. The chain joins TRBV30 to TRBJ2-7; 11 bases fit TRBD2. Trimming removed 2 bases from V and 0 bases from J; junction bases left unmatched: 6. This CDR3 contains 16 residues. CDR1 and CDR2 from the germline V gene are GTSNPN and SVGIG (reference sequence). CDR3 nucleotides: TGTGCCTGGAGTCCCTGGGGACTAGCGGCCTCCTACGAGCAGTACTTC. Its protein is CAWSPWGLAASYEQYF.

This clonotype was seen only a few times. This chain uses TRBV30 with TRBJ1-1, with 7 bases fitting TRBD1. Germline-derived CDR1 and CDR2 are GTSNPN and SVGIG (reference sequence). CDR3 size: 14 residues. Trimming removed 5 bases from V and 5 bases from J; junction bases left unmatched: 11. The CDR3 loop is CAWGRQGKRTEAFF. The CDR3 DNA follows: TGTGCCTGGGGTAGACAGGGTAAAAGGACTGAAGCTTTCTTT.

This sequence joins TRBV19 and TRBJ2-5; 7 bases are shared with TRBD1. Germline loops: CDR1 LNHDA, CDR2 SQIVND (reference sequence). Trimming at V came to 5 bases and at J to 4 bases, leaving 10 bases not matched to a gene. The CDR3 consists of 15 residues. The CDR3 spells CASSPRQGLGETQYF. In DNA form, the CDR3 reads TGTGCCAGTAGTCCCAGACAGGGTTTGGGAGAGACCCAGTACTTC.

This clonotype has only a few counts. The rearrangement links TRBV28 to TRBJ2-3; 8 bases map to TRBD2. Germline trimming cut 2 bases from V and 6 bases from J; bases unmatched to any gene: 10. The CDR3 has 16 residues. The V gene's germline CDR1 is MDHEN and CDR2 SYDVKM. The CDR3 bases are TGTGCCAGCAGTTTAATAAGTCCTAGCGGGTCGGATACGCAGTATTTT. Its translation is CASSLISPSGSDTQYF.

This clonotype was counted ten times or more. V usage is TRBV2 and J usage is TRBJ2-5; TRBD1 aligns across 8 bases. The junction had 8 bases not matched to a gene; V was cut back by 9 bases and J by 5 bases. This CDR3 has 13 residues. CDR1 and CDR2 from the germline V gene are SNHLY and FYNNEI. CDR3 protein: CASPDRDPETQYF. For the CDR3, the DNA is TGTGCCAGTCCGGACAGGGACCCGGAGACCCAGTACTTC.

A note on this clonotype: A much larger clone lies one base from this, so it may be a read error. The gene calls are TRBV7-2 and TRBJ2-7; TRBD2 might be the D (6 bases). The germline CDR1 and CDR2 sequences are SGHTA and FQGNSA. The CDR3 covers 15 residues. CDR3 sequence: CASSLMRGREDEQHF. CDR3 bases: TGTGCCAGCAGCCTAATGAGGGGCAGGGAGGACGAGCAGCACTTC.

A remark on this clonotype: Just one base apart from a much larger clone, this may be a read error. The chain combines TRBV5-1 with TRBJ2-7; D may be TRBD2 (6 bases). The CDR3 runs to 14 residues. Germline V gives CDR1 SGHRS, CDR2 YFSETQ. CDR3 protein: CASSPSAGSYGQYF. CDR3 nucleotides: TGCGCCAGCAGCCCGTCGGCGGGAAGCTACGGGCAGTACTTC.

This clonotype was seen ten or more times. This chain uses TRBV6-2 or TRBV6-3 with TRBJ2-1, with a tentative D call TRBD2 (6 bases). Per germline, CDR1 MNHEY and CDR2 SVGEGT. The CDR3 contains 15 residues. The ends were cut back, 7 bases at V and 1 base at J, with 14 bases in the middle. The CDR3 nucleotides are TGTGCCAGCATCACCCGGAGGGAGTCCTACAATGAGCAGTTCTTC. Translated, it gives CASITRRESYNEQFF.

This clonotype was found many times. The V and J genes are TRBV27 and TRBJ2-2, with D hard to call. Germline values: CDR1 MNHEY, CDR2 SMNVEV (reference sequence). This CDR3 comprises 14 residues. V shed 1 base and J shed 5 bases, with 8 bases lying between them. The CDR3 loop reads CASSLFSGTGELFF. For the CDR3, the DNA is TGTGCCAGCAGTTTATTCTCGGGTACCGGGGAGCTGTTTTTT.

This clonotype came up a few times. This chain connects TRBV19 to TRBJ2-3; TRBD1 matches at 7 bases. The germline gives CDR1 LNHDA, CDR2 SQIVND (reference sequence). V was pared by 10 bases and J by 1 base, with 5 bases of the junction left unmatched. CDR3 length: 13 amino acids. This chain's CDR3 is CATNDRGTDTQYF. CDR3 coding DNA: TGTGCCACCAACGACAGGGGCACAGATACGCAGTATTTT.

This clonotype has more than one count but fewer than ten. The chain is built from TRBV20-1 and TRBJ2-5, with D uncertain. Per the germline V gene, CDR1 is DFQATT and CDR2 is SNEGSKA (reference sequence). This CDR3 comprises 11 residues. V dropped 5 bases and J dropped 6 bases, with 10 bases sitting between them. CDR3 DNA: TGCAGTGCTGACCGGGCTCAGACCCAGTACTTC. Amino acids: CSADRAQTQYF.

A few counts support this clonotype. As DNA, the CDR3 is TGTGCCAGCAGTTTAGTCCTAGCGGAGGGGGCAGATACGCAGTATTTT. Residues: CASSLVLAEGADTQYF. The V gene is TRBV27, the J gene TRBJ2-3, with D perhaps TRBD2 (7 bases). Trimming removed 2 bases from V and 4 bases from J, with 16 bases in between. The CDR3 has 16 amino acids. The V gene's germline CDR1 is MNHEY and CDR2 SMNVEV (reference sequence).

A few counts support this clonotype. The chain joins TRBV30 to TRBJ2-5; 7 bases are shared with TRBD1. The CDR3 loop spans 13 amino acids. Per germline, CDR1 GTSNPN and CDR2 SVGIG (reference sequence). The CDR3 bases are TGTGCAAGGACCGGGACAGACCAAGAGACCCAGTACTTC. Its protein product is CARTGTDQETQYF.

This clonotype has a single count. The CDR3 nucleotides are TGCAGCGCCTCTAGAGATGAGCAGTTCTTC. Translating it yields CSASRDEQFF. The chain joins TRBV29-1 to TRBJ2-1, with D unclear. V lost 7 bases to trimming and J lost 8 bases, with 9 bases between them. The germline gives CDR1 SQVTM, CDR2 ANQGSEA. This CDR3 has 10 amino acids.

This clonotype appeared many times. This rearrangement joins TRBV7-2 to TRBJ2-1, with D unresolved. The CDR3 spans 15 residues. CDR1 and CDR2 (germline): SGHTA, FQGNSA. V lost 6 bases to trimming and J lost 5 bases, with 17 bases between them. The CDR3 bases are TGTGCCAGCAGACCCAGGTTCTCAAGTAACAATGAGCAGTTCTTC. It translates to CASRPRFSSNNEQFF.